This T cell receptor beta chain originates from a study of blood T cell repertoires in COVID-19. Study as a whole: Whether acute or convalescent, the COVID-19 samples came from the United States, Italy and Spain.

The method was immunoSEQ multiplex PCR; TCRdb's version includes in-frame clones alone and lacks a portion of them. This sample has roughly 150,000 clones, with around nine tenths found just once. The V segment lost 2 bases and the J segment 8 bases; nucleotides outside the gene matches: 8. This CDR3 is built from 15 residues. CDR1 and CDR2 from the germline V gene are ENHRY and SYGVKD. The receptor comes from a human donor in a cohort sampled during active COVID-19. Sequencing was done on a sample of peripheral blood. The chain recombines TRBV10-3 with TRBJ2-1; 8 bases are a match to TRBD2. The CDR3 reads CAISEGLASVDEQFF. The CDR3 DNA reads TGTGCCATCAGTGAGGGACTAGCTAGTGTTGATGAGCAGTTCTTC.